These 7 T cell receptor beta chains were all obtained from the same sample, sequenced in a study of T cell changes during pregnancy in multiple sclerosis. Sequenced by immunoSEQ multiplex PCR; TCRdb stores in-frame clones only, minus some. The table records 55,000 to 70,000 clones, roughly 90% of them present only once. The source was peripheral blood, collected after pregnancy. The receptors derive from a female donor with multiple sclerosis, enrolled in a pregnancy study.

The chain uses TRBV7-2 and TRBJ2-3; 12 bases are shared with TRBD2. The CDR3 runs 14 residues. Germline V gene lookup returns CDR1 SGHTA and CDR2 FQGNSA. J lost 4 bases, V lost 11 bases, and 7 bases had no gene match. The CDR3 region has the DNA TGTGCCGAGGTGACTAGCGGGGGCGCAGATACGCAGTATTTT. It translates to CAEVTSGGADTQYF.

The V gene is TRBV27, the J gene TRBJ2-7; TRBD1 might be the D (5 bases). The CDR3 covers 14 residues. From germline, CDR1 is MNHEY and CDR2 SMNVEV (reference sequence). V was shortened by 0 bases and J by 1 base, with 7 bases between the two germline ends. The CDR3 region is CASSLSWTSYEQYF. The CDR3 coding sequence is TGTGCCAGCAGTTTATCGTGGACATCCTACGAGCAGTACTTC.

This clone was found once. The chain links TRBV2 to TRBJ1-2, with 7 bases aligning to TRBD1. CDR3 length: 13 amino acids. Per the germline V gene, CDR1 is SNHLY and CDR2 is FYNNEI. Trimming took 8 bases from V and 3 from J; bases not matched to a gene: 6. CDR3 bases: TGTGCCAGCCGACAGGGACAGTACTATGGCTACACCTTC. Translating gives CASRQGQYYGYTF. Combining the CDR3 with reference TRBV2 and TRBJ1-2 gives the whole variable domain EPEVTQTPSHQVTQMGQEVILRCVPISNHLYFYWYRQILGQKVEFLVSFYNNEISEKSEIFDDQFSVERPDGSNFTLKIRSTKLEDSAMYFCASRQGQYYGYTFGSGTRLTVV.

V usage is TRBV6-6 and J usage is TRBJ1-1, with 9 bases lining up with TRBD1. The CDR3 loop spans 13 amino acids. Germline V gives CDR1 MNHNY, CDR2 SVGAGI (reference sequence). V lost 7 bases, J lost 3 bases, and 3 bases stayed unmatched. The DNA for the CDR3 is TGTGCCAGCATCGACAGGGGGTACACTGAAGCTTTCTTT. Translation gives CASIDRGYTEAFF.

This clone showed up just once. The chain carries TRBV4-3 and TRBJ2-3; the match to TRBD2 covers 11 bases. CDR1 LGHNA and CDR2 YSLEER come from the germline V gene. V trimming: 0 bases; J trimming: 4 bases; junction bases outside the gene matches: 12. The CDR3 extends over 19 amino acids. CDR3 protein: CASSQEMDSGGARADTQYF. The CDR3 nucleotides are TGCGCCAGCAGCCAAGAGATGGATAGCGGGGGGGCTAGAGCAGATACGCAGTATTTT.

V gene TRBV2 combines with J gene TRBJ2-7; 7 bases are a match to TRBD2. The V gene's germline CDR1 is SNHLY and CDR2 FYNNEI. The length of the CDR3 is 12 residues. The CDR3 nucleotides read TGTCTTAGCGGGTCGACCTCCTACGAGCAGTACTTC. It specifies CLSGSTSYEQYF.

This rearrangement joins TRBV19 to TRBJ1-2; 7 bases are a match to TRBD1. Looked up from germline, CDR1 is LNHDA and CDR2 is SQIVND (reference sequence). The junction had 4 bases not matched to a gene; V was cut back by 6 bases and J by 6 bases. The CDR3 covers 12 residues. Here the CDR3 reads CASRTGSHGYTF. The CDR3 DNA sequence: TGTGCCAGTAGGACAGGGTCCCATGGCTACACCTTC.